This is a list of T cell receptor beta chains from one sample in a study of blood T cell repertoires in COVID-19. Method: immunoSEQ multiplex PCR; TCRdb's copy keeps in-frame clones and lacks some. Of roughly 190,000 clones listed, 87% are singletons. Sequenced: peripheral blood. All receptors come from a man in his fifties or sixties with active or convalescent COVID-19. CDR3s include the opening cysteine and the closing phenylalanine or tryptophan. D genes are given only for firm matches. Not all rows give a size; the values are once, few, many and, for expanded clones, a class.

j_call	clone_size	d_call	v_call	cdr3_aa	cdr3_nt
TRBJ2-3	once	TRBD2	TRBV2	CASSERLAGGGTDTQYF	TGTGCCAGCAGTGAGCGACTAGCGGGGGGCGGCACAGATACGCAGTATTTT
TRBJ2-3	.	.	TRBV10-3	CAISVGLPTSTDTQYF	TGTGCCATCAGTGTGGGACTCCCCACTAGCACAGATACGCAGTATTTT
TRBJ1-2	.	.	TRBV29-1	CSVQTGTSNYGYTF	TGCAGCGTCCAAACAGGCACCTCTAACTATGGCTACACCTTC
TRBJ1-1	.	.	TRBV2	CASIRAQGNTEAFF	TGTGCCAGCATAAGGGCACAGGGGAACACTGAAGCTTTCTTT
TRBJ1-5	.	TRBD1	TRBV19	CASSISGTGLSQHF	TGTGCCAGTAGTATCTCCGGGACAGGGTTATCCCAGCATTTT
TRBJ2-1	.	.	TRBV5-4	CASSLGQATYNEQFF	TGTGCCAGCAGCTTGGGGCAGGCTACCTACAATGAGCAGTTCTTC
TRBJ1-2	.	TRBD1	TRBV6-2/TRBV6-3	CASSYRQGRNYGYTF	TGTGCCAGCAGTTATAGACAGGGTAGGAACTATGGCTACACCTTC
TRBJ2-7	.	TRBD2	TRBV5-1	CASSPGLSEQYF	TGCGCCAGCAGCCCGGGACTATCCGAGCAGTACTTC
TRBJ2-5	.	.	TRBV5-1	CASSLGEGQETQYF	TGCGCCAGCAGCTTGGGAGAGGGCCAAGAGACCCAGTACTTC
TRBJ1-2	.	.	TRBV6-6	CASSDGRAYGYTF	TGTGCCAGCTCCGACGGGAGAGCCTATGGCTACACCTTC
TRBJ2-2	few	.	TRBV9	CASSVATFLGLPRTGELFF	TGTGCCAGCAGCGTAGCTACGTTTCTAGGACTACCGAGGACCGGGGAGCTGTTTTTT
TRBJ2-7	.	.	TRBV2	CASSTPRDKIGYEQYF	TGTGCCAGCAGCACCCCCCGGGACAAAATAGGGTATGAGCAGTACTTC
TRBJ2-1	.	.	TRBV7-9	CASSLGRGGDYNEQFF	TGTGCCAGCAGCTTAGGACGCGGGGGCGATTACAATGAGCAGTTCTTC
TRBJ1-2	.	.	TRBV6-1	CASSESLGANYGYTF	TGTGCCAGCAGTGAATCTTTAGGAGCTAACTATGGCTACACCTTC
TRBJ2-3	.	.	TRBV23-1	CASSRFRAASTDTQYF	TGCGCCAGCAGTCGATTCAGAGCGGCTAGCACAGATACGCAGTATTTT
TRBJ1-2	.	.	TRBV7-2	CASSLSPTGYGYTF	TGTGCCAGCAGCTTGTCGCCGACTGGCTATGGCTACACCTTC
TRBJ2-3	.	TRBD2	TRBV7-9	CASSPRGGTDTQYF	TGTGCCAGCAGCCCAAGGGGAGGGACAGATACGCAGTATTTT
TRBJ1-5	.	.	TRBV10-3	CAISLGGGNQPQHF	TGTGCCATCAGCCTTGGGGGGGGCAATCAGCCCCAGCATTTT
TRBJ2-7	.	.	TRBV5-3	CARSSPAGGAYEQYF	TGTGCCAGAAGCTCCCCGGCGGGCGGGGCCTACGAGCAGTACTTC
TRBJ1-1	.	.	TRBV7-9	CASSLTENTEAFF	TGTGCCAGCAGCTTGACAGAGAACACTGAAGCTTTCTTT
TRBJ2-2	.	TRBD1	TRBV4-2	CASSLARRGQGSGELFF	TGTGCCAGCAGCCTCGCGAGACGGGGACAGGGTAGTGGGGAGCTGTTTTTT
TRBJ1-2	few	TRBD1	TRBV29-1	CSVDPGQGNYGYTF	TGCAGCGTTGACCCGGGACAGGGGAACTATGGCTACACCTTC
TRBJ1-1	.	TRBD1	TRBV9	CASSAGWTGVNTEAFF	TGTGCCAGCAGCGCCGGATGGACAGGAGTGAACACTGAAGCTTTCTTT
TRBJ2-1	.	.	TRBV7-3	CASSGGPVSNEQFF	TGTGCCAGCAGCGGGGGCCCGGTTTCGAATGAGCAGTTCTTC
TRBJ2-6	few	.	TRBV9	CASGPHKNWGQRLTF	TGTGCCAGCGGTCCCCACAAAAACTGGGGCCAACGTCTGACTTTC
TRBJ2-3	.	TRBD2	TRBV6-5	CASRNGASGGDTQYF	TGTGCCAGCAGGAACGGGGCTAGCGGGGGAGATACGCAGTATTTT
TRBJ1-4	once	TRBD1	TRBV11-2	CASSRRGQINEKLFF	TGTGCCAGCAGCCGGAGGGGACAGATTAATGAAAAACTGTTTTTT
TRBJ1-2	.	TRBD1	TRBV2	CASSKTGVTAGYTF	TGTGCCAGCAGTAAAACAGGGGTGACGGCTGGCTACACCTTC
TRBJ2-7	.	TRBD1	TRBV5-1	CASSLLGQVPSYEQYF	TGCGCCAGCAGCTTGCTGGGACAGGTCCCCTCCTACGAGCAGTACTTC
TRBJ2-5	.	.	TRBV4-1	CASSQGWAGTQETQYF	TGCGCCAGCAGCCAAGGGTGGGCCGGGACTCAAGAGACCCAGTACTTC
TRBJ1-6	.	.	TRBV10-3	CAISGGGSPLHF	TGTGCCATCAGCGGAGGTGGTTCACCCCTCCACTTT
TRBJ2-3	.	TRBD2	TRBV2	CASSERAGGTDTQYF	TGTGCCAGCAGTGAGAGGGCGGGGGGCACAGATACGCAGTATTTT
TRBJ1-1	.	TRBD1	TRBV18	CASSRADRGIPEAFF	TGTGCCAGCTCTCGAGCGGACAGGGGTATCCCCGAAGCTTTCTTT
TRBJ1-3	.	.	TRBV29-1	CSVDQGASGNTIYF	TGCAGCGTTGACCAGGGTGCCTCTGGAAACACCATATATTTT
TRBJ2-7	many	.	TRBV6-6	CASSTQTEQYF	TGTGCCAGCAGTACCCAGACAGAGCAGTACTTC
TRBJ1-2	.	.	TRBV3-1/TRBV3-2	CASSPELLYGYTF	TGTGCCAGCAGCCCAGAATTACTCTATGGCTACACCTTC
TRBJ2-3	.	.	TRBV5-1	CASSLFGGTSTDTQYF	TGCGCCAGCAGTTTATTCGGCGGAACTAGCACAGATACGCAGTATTTT
TRBJ1-1	.	.	TRBV6-5	CASRSSPNTEAFF	TGTGCCAGCAGAAGTAGCCCGAACACTGAAGCTTTCTTT
TRBJ2-7	.	TRBD1	TRBV6-5	CASSSGTGVLSEQYF	TGTGCCAGCAGTTCCGGGACAGGGGTTTTGTCCGAGCAGTACTTC
TRBJ1-2	few	.	TRBV2	CASIYGGDYGYTF	TGTGCCAGCATCTACGGGGGGGACTATGGCTACACCTTC
TRBJ1-3	.	TRBD1	TRBV6-1	CASSEAGTGTGNTIYF	TGTGCCAGCAGTGAGGCCGGGACAGGGACTGGAAACACCATATATTTT
TRBJ2-3	.	.	TRBV5-1	CASSLWPGDPTDTQYF	TGCGCCAGCAGCTTGTGGCCGGGGGACCCCACAGATACGCAGTATTTT
TRBJ2-7	.	.	TRBV10-3	CAISPLGETYEQYF	TGTGCCATCAGTCCCCTCGGAGAGACCTACGAGCAGTACTTC
TRBJ1-5	.	.	TRBV5-6	CASSLARPQHF	TGTGCCAGCAGCTTAGCCCGGCCCCAGCATTTT
TRBJ1-2	.	TRBD1	TRBV4-2	CASSQGGQDYGYTF	TGTGCCAGCAGCCAGGGGGGACAGGACTATGGCTACACCTTC
TRBJ2-1	.	TRBD2	TRBV9	CASSVAASGGSGSYNEQFF	TGTGCCAGCAGCGTAGCTGCCAGCGGGGGTTCCGGGTCCTACAATGAGCAGTTCTTC
TRBJ2-7	.	.	TRBV5-1	CASSPGTYLTHEQYF	TGCGCCAGCAGCCCCGGGACATATCTCACCCACGAGCAGTACTTC
TRBJ2-7	.	TRBD1	TRBV9	CASSVRAQGVGEQYF	TGTGCCAGCAGCGTTAGGGCCCAGGGGGTGGGCGAGCAGTACTTC
TRBJ1-1	once	.	TRBV4-1	CASSSLGLNTEAFF	TGCGCCAGCAGCTCGCTAGGCTTGAACACTGAAGCTTTCTTT
TRBJ2-7	.	TRBD2	TRBV6-5	CASSKTSGGTYEQYF	TGTGCCAGCAGTAAAACTAGCGGGGGAACCTACGAGCAGTACTTC
TRBJ1-1	.	.	TRBV10-1	CASTGWTEAFF	TGCGCCAGCACCGGTTGGACTGAAGCTTTCTTT
TRBJ1-6	.	.	TRBV27	CASSLQGLDNSPLHF	TGTGCCAGCAGTTTACAGGGTCTAGATAATTCACCCCTCCACTTT
TRBJ2-7	.	TRBD1	TRBV2	CASSDQGASYEQYF	TGTGCCAGCAGTGATCAGGGGGCCTCCTACGAGCAGTACTTC
TRBJ2-3	once	TRBD2	TRBV6-1	CASSEVGSGRRDTQYF	TGTGCCAGCAGTGAAGTCGGTAGCGGGCGCCGTGATACGCAGTATTTT
TRBJ1-4	.	.	TRBV29-1	CSSRGEGLVLCEKLFF	TGCAGCTCCCGGGGGGAGGGTCTCGTGTTGTGTGAAAAACTGTTTTTT
TRBJ1-1	.	.	TRBV27	CASRNYDSNTEAFF	TGTGCCAGCAGAAACTATGACAGCAACACTGAAGCTTTCTTT
TRBJ2-2	.	.	TRBV7-6	CASSLTRQADTGELFF	TGTGCCAGCAGCCTGACTCGACAGGCGGACACCGGGGAGCTGTTTTTT
TRBJ1-2	.	TRBD1	TRBV4-2	CASSQDQGGGYGYTF	TGTGCCAGCAGCCAAGACCAAGGGGGCGGGTATGGCTACACCTTC
TRBJ1-2	.	.	TRBV19	CASSIGFGQGGNYGYTF	TGTGCCAGTAGTATAGGCTTCGGACAAGGGGGTAACTATGGCTACACCTTC